A single sample gave rise to the 19 T cell receptor beta chains below, sequenced in a study of blood T cell repertoires in COVID-19. The protocol was immunoSEQ multiplex PCR, while the TCRdb copy is restricted to in-frame clones and leaves out a portion. Of over 150,000 clones detected, around nine tenths appear once; the ten largest clones hold less than 3%. The sample taken for sequencing was peripheral blood. The source of these receptors is a woman of 80 years or more with COVID-19, enrolled during active disease.

The chain joins TRBV12-3 or TRBV12-4 to TRBJ1-2; 7 nucleotides match TRBD1. The ends lost 3 bases at V and 7 bases at J; junction bases unmatched: 5. There are 13 residues in the CDR3. CDR3: CASSLKGGAGYTF. DNA for the CDR3: TGTGCCAGCAGTTTGAAAGGGGGCGCTGGCTACACCTTC.

This chain uses TRBV11-2 with TRBJ1-1; D gene unclear. The V gene lost 5 bases and the J gene lost 0 bases, with 7 bases spanning the gap. Germline lookup yields CDR1 SGHAT and CDR2 FQNNGV. The CDR3 covers 13 residues. CDR3 sequence: CASSPPLNTEAFF. In nucleotides, the CDR3 is TGTGCCAGCAGCCCCCCTTTGAACACTGAAGCTTTCTTT.

A single count supports this clone. One end of the junction fails to match germline, which may point to a read error. The rearrangement joins TRBV7-7 to TRBJ2-5, with D unclear. This CDR3 region has 12 residues. Germline V gene data show CDR1 as SSHAT and CDR2 as FNYEAQ (reference sequence). The CDR3: CASSSDLEAQYF. The CDR3 DNA is TGTGCTAGCAGCTCAGACTTAGAAGCCCAGTACTTC.

This sequence joins TRBV27 and TRBJ2-7, with D possibly matching TRBD2 (6 bases). Germline V CDR1 and CDR2: MNHEY, SMNVEV (reference sequence). The length of the CDR3 is 14 residues. The ends were cut back, 3 bases at V and 2 bases at J, with 11 bases in the middle. Written as DNA, the CDR3 is TGTGCCAGCAGTTTTGGTTCGGGGGCCTACGAGCAGTACTTC. It codes for CASSFGSGAYEQYF.

V and J are TRBV20-1 and TRBJ2-1; D uncertain. V dropped 6 bases and J dropped 5 bases, with 17 bases sitting between them. Per germline, CDR1 DFQATT and CDR2 SNEGSKA (reference sequence). CDR3 length: 14 amino acids. CDR3: CSASELSSDNEQFF. The CDR3 bases are TGCAGTGCGAGTGAATTATCGAGTGACAATGAGCAGTTCTTC.

The V gene is TRBV19, the J gene TRBJ2-1; 11 bases are shared with TRBD2. CDR1 and CDR2 from the germline V gene are LNHDA and SQIVND (reference sequence). Trimming cost V 5 bases and J 6 bases; bases outside gene matches: 6. This CDR3 spans 15 amino acids. CDR3 nucleotide sequence: TGTGCCAGTAGTCTAACTAGCGGGAGCCGCAATGAGCAGTTCTTC. The encoded protein is CASSLTSGSRNEQFF.

The chain couples TRBV5-1 to TRBJ1-2, with TRBD1 as a possible D gene (6 bases). CDR1 is SGHRS and CDR2 is YFSETQ in the germline V gene. This CDR3 comprises 19 residues. Trimming shortened V by 4 bases and J by 6 bases, and 31 bases separated the two germline ends. The CDR3 DNA reads as TGCGCCAGCAGCCGGTCCGGGACGGGGGGCGTCCCAGGGGCGAATGGCTACACCTTC. Its protein is CASSRSGTGGVPGANGYTF.

The chain employs TRBV19 and TRBJ2-1, with 8 bases that match TRBD2. Germline lookup yields CDR1 LNHDA and CDR2 SQIVND (reference sequence). The CDR3 sequence is 18 residues long. Trimming cost V 5 bases and J 1 base; bases outside gene matches: 13. The CDR3 sequence: CASSPPMGLAGSYNEQFF. DNA for the CDR3: TGTGCCAGTAGTCCCCCGATGGGGCTAGCGGGTTCCTACAATGAGCAGTTCTTC.

The J gene is TRBJ2-1, the V gene TRBV7-6, with D possibly being TRBD2 (6 bases). The CDR3 runs to 14 residues. From germline, CDR1 is SGHVS and CDR2 FNYEAQ. Trimming took 8 bases from V and 4 from J, leaving 15 bases between them. The CDR3 spells CASWPGVEYNEQFF. Here the CDR3 DNA reads TGTGCCAGCTGGCCGGGAGTGGAATACAATGAGCAGTTCTTC. The full variable domain, in which reference TRBV7-6 and TRBJ2-1 provide the parts outside the CDR3, is GAGVSQSPRYKVTKRGQDVALRCDPISGHVSLYWYRQALGQGPEFLTYFNYEAQQDKSGLPNDRFSAERPEGSISTLTIQRTEQRDSAMYRCASWPGVEYNEQFFGPGTRLTVL.

Comments on this clone: Its ends do not fully match the called genes, so a read error is possible. This rearrangement joins TRBV6-6 to TRBJ1-1; no clear D gene. The CDR3 is made up of 13 amino acids. Germline CDR1 is MNHNY and CDR2 is SVGAGI (reference sequence). The CDR3 DNA is TGTGCCAGCAGTTACCTCGGGAACGCTGAAGCTTTCTTT. It encodes CASSYLGNAEAFF.

The chain employs TRBV27 and TRBJ1-6; perhaps TRBD1 as D (6 bases). Germline V gene data show CDR1 as MNHEY and CDR2 as SMNVEV (reference sequence). This CDR3 has 17 residues. V lost 1 base, J lost 3 bases, and 13 bases lay in between. The DNA of the CDR3 is TGTGCCAGCAGTTTATTTCAGGGGAGGGTCTATAATTCACCCCTCCACTTT. Translation: CASSLFQGRVYNSPLHF.

This sequence joins TRBV5-5 and TRBJ2-7, with 7 bases matching TRBD2. CDR1 and CDR2 from the germline V gene are SGHKS and YYEKEE (reference sequence). Unmatched junction bases numbered 6, after V lost 4 bases and J lost 11 bases. CDR3 length equals 11 residues. The CDR3 here is CASSAGVEEYF. Here the CDR3 DNA reads TGTGCCAGCAGCGCGGGGGTGGAGGAGTACTTC. Full variable domain (remainder filled in from reference TRBV5-5 and TRBJ2-7): DAGVTQSPTHLIKTRGQQVTLRCSPISGHKSVSWYQQVLGQGPQFIFQYYEKEERGRGNFPDRFSARQFPNYSSELNVNALLLGDSALYLCASSAGVEEYFGPGTRLTVT.

The sample holds one count of this clone. The chain employs TRBV18 and TRBJ1-1; D remains ambiguous. V was trimmed by 0 bases and J by 1 base, leaving 9 bases between them. Germline values: CDR1 KGHSH, CDR2 LQKENI. The CDR3 loop spans 15 amino acids. CDR3: CASSPPMKQNTEAFF. CDR3 in DNA: TGTGCCAGCTCACCACCGATGAAACAGAACACTGAAGCTTTCTTT.

The chain employs TRBV12-3 or TRBV12-4 and TRBJ1-1, with D hard to call. The CDR3 has 13 residues. V was shortened by 0 bases and J by 7 bases, with 9 bases between the two germline ends. This CDR3 reads CASSLARSVEAFF. CDR3 nucleotide sequence: TGTGCCAGCAGTTTAGCGAGGAGCGTTGAAGCTTTCTTT.

The chain couples TRBV19 to TRBJ1-6; weak D call: TRBD1 (5 bases). CDR1 is LNHDA and CDR2 is SQIVND in the germline V gene (reference sequence). The CDR3 runs to 13 residues. Trimming pared 5 bases from V and 8 bases from J, leaving 10 bases between. In nucleotides, the CDR3 is TGTGCCAGTAGTGTCGGAGGGGATTCACCCCTCCACTTT. Translated: CASSVGGDSPLHF.

The chain combines TRBV11-2 with TRBJ2-3; D might be TRBD1 (6 bases). The V end was cut by 5 bases, the J end by 14 bases, with 14 bases between. The germline V gene has CDR1 SGHAT and CDR2 FQNNGV. The CDR3 is 11 amino acids. CDR3 protein: CASSQQGSRYF. The CDR3 bases are TGTGCCAGCAGCCAACAGGGTTCTAGGTATTTT.

The V gene is TRBV28, the J gene TRBJ1-4, with TRBD1 as a possible D gene (5 bases). Trimming removed 6 bases from V and 8 bases from J, with 22 bases in between. CDR1 MDHEN and CDR2 SYDVKM come from the germline V gene. The CDR3 is made up of 16 amino acids. The CDR3 is CASSQAAGTEGEKLFF. CDR3 bases: TGTGCCAGCAGCCAGGCCGCCGGGACGGAGGGGGAAAAACTGTTTTTT. Drawing the rest from reference TRBV28 and TRBJ1-4, the complete variable domain is DVKVTQSSRYLVKRTGEKVFLECVQDMDHENMFWYRQDPGLGLRLIYFSYDVKMKEKGDIPEGYSVSREKKERFSLILESASTNQTSMYLCASSQAAGTEGEKLFFGSGTQLSVL.

This clone was seen just once. This chain links TRBV5-1 with TRBJ2-7, with TRBD2 matching over 13 bases. The CDR3 contains 17 residues. Germline V gene sequence: CDR1 SGHRS, CDR2 YFSETQ. Trimming removed 1 base from V and 2 bases from J; junction bases left unmatched: 6. In nucleotides, the CDR3 is TGCGCCAGCAGCTTGTCCGGGACTAGCGGGAACCCCTACGAGCAGTACTTC. Its protein product is CASSLSGTSGNPYEQYF.

This chain links TRBV20-1 with TRBJ2-5; D remains ambiguous. The V end was cut by 7 bases, the J end by 3 bases, with 9 bases between. This CDR3 comprises 11 residues. Looked up from germline, CDR1 is DFQATT and CDR2 is SNEGSKA (reference sequence). CDR3 loop: CSGVREETQYF. Written as DNA, the CDR3 is TGCAGTGGAGTGCGCGAAGAGACCCAGTACTTC.